This passage covers 25 T cell receptor beta chains from one sample sequenced in a study of blood T cell repertoires in COVID-19. Using immunoSEQ multiplex PCR, the repertoire was profiled, and TCRdb retains in-frame clones only, with some absent. Of fewer than 400,000 clones listed, more than 85% are singletons. Sequencing used PBMCs or T cells enriched from blood (not recorded which). All receptors come from a woman aged 25 to 45 who had recovered from COVID-19.

The chain employs TRBV7-2 and TRBJ1-1; D is perhaps TRBD1 (6 bases). The V end was cut by 0 bases, the J end by 7 bases, with 12 bases between. Germline CDR1 is SGHTA and CDR2 is FQGNSA. This CDR3 has 14 amino acids. The CDR3, as DNA: TGTGCCAGCAGCTTAGCGGGGGGGGCGAATGAAGCTTTCTTT. As protein: CASSLAGGANEAFF.

The chain has TRBV19 and TRBJ1-6; 8 positions agree with TRBD1. The ends lost 4 bases at V and 10 bases at J; junction bases unmatched: 6. The CDR3 is made up of 14 amino acids. CDR1 and CDR2 from the germline V gene are LNHDA and SQIVND (reference sequence). This CDR3 reads CASSTGTGGSPLHF. CDR3 nucleotide sequence: TGTGCCAGTAGTACTGGGACAGGCGGCTCACCCCTCCACTTT.

V and J are TRBV28 and TRBJ1-4; 7 positions agree with TRBD1. This CDR3 has 17 amino acids. Germline-derived CDR1 and CDR2 are MDHEN and SYDVKM. V lost 1 base and J lost 3; bases outside the gene matches: 8. The CDR3 sequence is CASSLSRGLGSNEKLFF. CDR3 in DNA: TGTGCCAGCAGTTTATCTAGGGGGCTCGGTTCTAATGAAAAACTGTTTTTT.

The chain carries TRBV5-6 and TRBJ1-2; TRBD1 aligns across 12 bases. This CDR3 is built from 18 residues. Germline V CDR1 and CDR2: SGHDT, YYEEEE. V shed 4 bases, J shed 2 bases, and the junction held 12 bases outside the gene matches. CDR3 in amino acids: CASSGTGTGGLGNYGYTF. The CDR3 bases are TGTGCCAGCAGCGGAACCGGGACAGGGGGCTTGGGGAACTATGGCTACACCTTC.

CDR3 DNA: TGTGCCAGCAGTTTATCGACAGGGGCCGGAAACACCATATATTTT. Protein: CASSLSTGAGNTIYF. The chain recombines TRBV28 with TRBJ1-3; 8 nucleotides agree with TRBD1. CDR3 length: 15 amino acids. The J segment lost 4 bases and the V segment lost 1 base, leaving 3 bases of the junction unmatched. Germline CDR1 and CDR2: MDHEN and SYDVKM. Variable domain in full (rest from reference TRBV28 and TRBJ1-3): DVKVTQSSRYLVKRTGEKVFLECVQDMDHENMFWYRQDPGLGLRLIYFSYDVKMKEKGDIPEGYSVSREKKERFSLILESASTNQTSMYLCASSLSTGAGNTIYFGEGSWLTVV.

The J gene is TRBJ2-1, the V gene TRBV27; 7 positions agree with TRBD1. From germline, CDR1 is MNHEY and CDR2 SMNVEV (reference sequence). V was clipped by 5 bases and J by 10 bases; unmatched bases: 11. The CDR3 runs 14 residues. CDR3 in amino acids: CASSLRQGLREQFF. DNA for the CDR3: TGTGCCAGCAGTCTCCGACAGGGCCTGAGGGAGCAGTTCTTC.

The rearrangement uses TRBV9 and TRBJ2-7; TRBD2 is a possible D gene (5 bases). The CDR3 length is 15 residues. Germline CDR1 SGDLS, CDR2 YYNGEE. The germline V and J ends were trimmed by 3 bases and 3 bases, with 16 bases remaining between them. CDR3 DNA: TGTGCCAGCAGCGAGACGTCCGAGGGCGTCTACGAGCAGTACTTC. It translates to CASSETSEGVYEQYF.

The chain has TRBV11-2 and TRBJ2-7, with 10 nucleotides matching TRBD1. Germline V lookup: CDR1 SGHAT, CDR2 FQNNGV. The CDR3 has 15 amino acids. The V segment lost 6 bases and the J segment 3 bases; nucleotides outside the gene matches: 8. The CDR3 sequence is CASRLPGTGVYEQYF. The CDR3 DNA sequence: TGTGCCAGCAGGCTTCCCGGGACAGGGGTCTACGAGCAGTACTTC.

This clone was seen only once. V usage is TRBV10-3 and J usage is TRBJ1-1, with D unclear. The CDR3 has 15 amino acids. Germline V gives CDR1 ENHRY, CDR2 SYGVKD. V lost 0 bases to trimming and J lost 6 bases, with 14 bases between them. CDR3 nucleotide sequence: TGTGCCATCAGTGAGTCGTCCCGATCACTCCCTGAAGCTTTCTTT. This encodes CAISESSRSLPEAFF.

V and J are TRBV2 and TRBJ1-2, with TRBD1 matching over 7 bases. J gave up 6 bases and V 3 bases, and 7 bases lay outside the gene matches. The CDR3 spans 14 residues. Per germline, CDR1 SNHLY and CDR2 FYNNEI. The CDR3: CASSEATGRNGYTF. CDR3 DNA sequence: TGTGCCAGCAGTGAGGCGACAGGGAGGAATGGCTACACCTTC.

The rearrangement uses TRBV28 and TRBJ1-3; D is perhaps TRBD1 (5 bases). Trimming took off 6 bases at V and 1 base at J, with 13 bases between the two ends. The V gene's germline CDR1 is MDHEN and CDR2 SYDVKM. The CDR3 is made up of 15 amino acids. The CDR3 reads CASRGQGGSGNTIYF. DNA of the CDR3: TGTGCCAGCAGGGGGCAGGGCGGATCTGGAAACACCATATATTTT.

The chain carries TRBV28 and TRBJ1-3, with D perhaps matching TRBD1 (6 bases). Germline assignment: CDR1 MDHEN and CDR2 SYDVKM. The germline V and J ends were trimmed by 7 bases and 0 bases, with 13 bases remaining between them. The CDR3 is 15 amino acids. The CDR3 coding sequence is TGTGCCAGCACTGGGGGGGCCTCCTCTGGAAACACCATATATTTT. As protein: CASTGGASSGNTIYF. Full variable domain (missing parts from reference TRBV28 and TRBJ1-3): DVKVTQSSRYLVKRTGEKVFLECVQDMDHENMFWYRQDPGLGLRLIYFSYDVKMKEKGDIPEGYSVSREKKERFSLILESASTNQTSMYLCASTGGASSGNTIYFGEGSWLTVV.

The chain links TRBV6-2 or TRBV6-3 to TRBJ2-7, with a tentative D call TRBD1 (5 bases). Per germline, CDR1 MNHEY and CDR2 SVGEGT. Trimming removed 0 bases from V and 3 bases from J, with 12 bases in between. The CDR3 is 15 residues long. CDR3 DNA: TGTGCCAGCAGTTACTCTCAGGGTTATCGCTACGAGCAGTACTTC. It translates to CASSYSQGYRYEQYF.

The rearrangement links TRBV27 to TRBJ2-7; D is unresolved. Trimming took off 3 bases at V and 4 bases at J, with 10 bases between the two ends. The CDR3 loop spans 13 amino acids. CDR1 and CDR2 (germline): MNHEY, SMNVEV (reference sequence). For the CDR3, the DNA is TGTGCCAGCAGTTTGAGGTCCGGGTACGAGCAGTACTTC. Its translation is CASSLRSGYEQYF.

The CDR3 nucleotides read TGTGCCAGCAGTGAGAGGGAGAGTGTTGGAAACACCATATATTTT. It encodes CASSERESVGNTIYF. The rearrangement links TRBV2 to TRBJ1-3; unclear D gene. This CDR3 is built from 15 residues. V was cut by 3 bases and J by 3 bases, with 12 bases left in between. The germline V gene encodes CDR1 SNHLY and CDR2 FYNNEI.

V is TRBV28 and J is TRBJ1-1, with 8 positions matching TRBD1. Trimming at V came to 6 bases and at J to 0 bases, leaving 6 bases not matched to a gene. The CDR3 totals 15 residues. Germline CDR1 MDHEN, CDR2 SYDVKM. The CDR3 bases are TGTGCCAGCAGGACAGGGGTTTTAATGAACACTGAAGCTTTCTTT. Translated: CASRTGVLMNTEAFF.

The chain carries TRBV30 and TRBJ2-7; 9 bases agree with TRBD2. There are 15 residues in the CDR3. Unmatched junction bases numbered 8, after V lost 0 bases and J lost 5 bases. Germline values: CDR1 GTSNPN, CDR2 SVGIG (reference sequence). The CDR3 nucleotides read TGTGCCTGGAGTGTAGGGATGGCGGGGGGGGACGAGCAGTACTTC. Translated: CAWSVGMAGGDEQYF.

The V and J genes are TRBV9 and TRBJ2-3; possible D gene TRBD1, 5 bases. V shed 4 bases and J shed 0 bases, with 15 bases lying between them. The germline gives CDR1 SGDLS, CDR2 YYNGEE. This CDR3 spans 16 amino acids. The CDR3 DNA reads TGTGCCAGCAGCCCCAGGGAAGAGGCTAGCACAGATACGCAGTATTTT. This translates into CASSPREEASTDTQYF.

The rearrangement uses TRBV9 and TRBJ1-1; D is possibly TRBD1 (5 bases). The CDR3 extends over 15 amino acids. Trimming shortened V by 4 bases and J by 10 bases, and 23 bases separated the two germline ends. Germline CDR1 is SGDLS and CDR2 is YYNGEE. CDR3 loop: CASSRGDSIKMRAFF. The CDR3 nucleotides read TGTGCCAGCAGCCGGGGGGACTCTATAAAGATGCGAGCTTTCTTT.

The chain has TRBV25-1 and TRBJ2-3, with D possibly being TRBD1 (5 bases). Looked up from germline, CDR1 is MGHDK and CDR2 is SYGVNS. The CDR3 contains 14 residues. Trimming pared 5 bases from V and 2 bases from J, leaving 11 bases between. For the CDR3, the DNA is TGTGCCAGCAGTTGGTTAGGGGACACAGATACGCAGTATTTT. It is translated as CASSWLGDTDTQYF.

V gene TRBV4-3 combines with J gene TRBJ2-1, with 12 positions matching TRBD2. Germline trimming cut 4 bases from V and 9 bases from J; bases unmatched to any gene: 4. Germline assignment: CDR1 LGHNA and CDR2 YSLEER. There are 14 residues in the CDR3. CDR3 nucleotide sequence: TGCGCCAGCAGCCTGACTAGCGGGAGTGGTGAGCAGTTCTTC. Protein sequence: CASSLTSGSGEQFF.

This rearrangement joins TRBV6-5 to TRBJ2-7; the D gene is possibly TRBD1 (5 bases). The CDR3 totals 14 residues. V was pared by 5 bases and J by 3 bases, with 14 bases between. From germline, CDR1 is MNHEY and CDR2 SVGAGI. In DNA, the CDR3 is TGTGCCAGCAGTCTCGGTCAGGGCCACTACGAGCAGTACTTC. Translation: CASSLGQGHYEQYF.

The chain links TRBV12-3 or TRBV12-4 to TRBJ1-6; no definite D call. V was pared by 4 bases and J by 8 bases, with 6 bases between. There are 12 residues in the CDR3. CDR3 in amino acids: CASSSADSPLHF. CDR3 nucleotides: TGTGCCAGCAGTTCCGCAGATTCACCCCTCCACTTT.

In DNA form, the CDR3 reads TGCGCCAGCAGCCCGAATTTGCGGGAGGACTATGGCTACACCTTC. The encoded protein is CASSPNLREDYGYTF. The rearrangement uses TRBV5-1 and TRBJ1-2; D is uncertain. CDR1 SGHRS and CDR2 YFSETQ come from the germline V gene. V was clipped by 4 bases and J by 3 bases, with 16 bases between them. The CDR3 has 15 residues. The full variable domain, its missing parts supplied by reference TRBV5-1 and TRBJ1-2, is KAGVTQTPRYLIKTRGQQVTLSCSPISGHRSVSWYQQTPGQGLQFLFEYFSETQRNKGNFPGRFSGRQFSNSRSEMNVSTLELGDSALYLCASSPNLREDYGYTFGSGTRLTVV.

The chain carries TRBV7-2 and TRBJ1-5; 9 bases align to TRBD1. Losses at the gene ends were 5 bases for V and 6 bases for J; bases not matched to a gene: 8. Per germline, CDR1 SGHTA and CDR2 FQGNSA. The CDR3 runs 15 residues. The CDR3 DNA follows: TGTGCCAGCAGCATCTCCGGGACAGGGTTTCAGCCCCAGCATTTT. Its protein is CASSISGTGFQPQHF. The complete variable domain, with remaining parts taken from reference TRBV7-2 and TRBJ1-5, reads GAGVSQSPSNKVTEKGKDVELRCDPISGHTALYWYRQSLGQGLEFLIYFQGNSAPDKSGLPSDRFSAERTGGSVSTLTIQRTQQEDSAVYLCASSISGTGFQPQHFGDGTRLSIL.